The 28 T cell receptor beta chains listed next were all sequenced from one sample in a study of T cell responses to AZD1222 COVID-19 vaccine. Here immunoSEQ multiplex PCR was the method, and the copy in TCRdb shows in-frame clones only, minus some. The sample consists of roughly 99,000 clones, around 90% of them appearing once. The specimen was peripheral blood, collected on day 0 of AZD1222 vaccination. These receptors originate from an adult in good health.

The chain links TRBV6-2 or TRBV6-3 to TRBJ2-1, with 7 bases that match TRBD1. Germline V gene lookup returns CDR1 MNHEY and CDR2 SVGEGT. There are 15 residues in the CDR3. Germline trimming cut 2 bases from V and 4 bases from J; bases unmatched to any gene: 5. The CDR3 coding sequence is TGTGCCAGCAGTTACCCGAAGGGGGCTTACAATGAGCAGTTCTTC. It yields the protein CASSYPKGAYNEQFF.

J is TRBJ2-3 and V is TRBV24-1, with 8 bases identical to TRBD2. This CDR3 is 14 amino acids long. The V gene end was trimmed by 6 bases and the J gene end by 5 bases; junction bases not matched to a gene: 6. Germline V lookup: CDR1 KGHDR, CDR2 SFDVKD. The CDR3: CATSSRGGIDTQYF. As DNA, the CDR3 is TGTGCCACCAGTAGCCGGGGGGGCATAGATACGCAGTATTTT.

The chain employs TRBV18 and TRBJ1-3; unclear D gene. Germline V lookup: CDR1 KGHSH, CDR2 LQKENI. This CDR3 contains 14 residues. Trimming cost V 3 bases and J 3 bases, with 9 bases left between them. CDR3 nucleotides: TGTGCCAGCTCACCGGAGAGGGTTGGAAACACCATATATTTT. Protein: CASSPERVGNTIYF.

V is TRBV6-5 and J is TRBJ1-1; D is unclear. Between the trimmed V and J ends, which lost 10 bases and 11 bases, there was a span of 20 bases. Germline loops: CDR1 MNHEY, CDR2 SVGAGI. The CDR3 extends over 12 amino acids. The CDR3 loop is CATRSSRGGAFF. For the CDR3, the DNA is TGTGCCACCCGGAGTTCCCGGGGTGGGGCTTTCTTT.

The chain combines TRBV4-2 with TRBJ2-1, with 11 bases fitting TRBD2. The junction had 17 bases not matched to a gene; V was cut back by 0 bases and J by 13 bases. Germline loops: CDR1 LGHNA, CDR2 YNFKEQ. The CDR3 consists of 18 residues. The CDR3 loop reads CASSQEGPGQIAGGLQFF. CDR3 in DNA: TGTGCCAGCAGCCAAGAAGGCCCTGGGCAGATAGCGGGGGGGCTTCAGTTCTTC.

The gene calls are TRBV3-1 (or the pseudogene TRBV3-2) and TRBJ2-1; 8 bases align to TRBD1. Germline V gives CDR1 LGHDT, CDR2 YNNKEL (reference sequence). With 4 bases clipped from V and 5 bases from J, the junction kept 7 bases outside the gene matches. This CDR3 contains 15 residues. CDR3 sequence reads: CASSRLDRVDNEQFF. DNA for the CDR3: TGTGCCAGCAGCCGGCTGGACAGGGTCGACAATGAGCAGTTCTTC.

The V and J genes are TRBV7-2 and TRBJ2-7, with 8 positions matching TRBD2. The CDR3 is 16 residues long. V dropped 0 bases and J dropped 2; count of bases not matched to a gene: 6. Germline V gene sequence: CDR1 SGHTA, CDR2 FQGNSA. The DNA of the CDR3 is TGTGCCAGCAGCTTAGCGAGGGCCGGGGGGGCCTACGAGCAGTACTTC. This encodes CASSLARAGGAYEQYF.

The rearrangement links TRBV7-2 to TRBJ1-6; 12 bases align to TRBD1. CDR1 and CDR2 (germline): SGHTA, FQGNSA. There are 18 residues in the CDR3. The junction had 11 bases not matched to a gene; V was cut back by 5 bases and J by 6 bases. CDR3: CASSPRTGTGGSNSPLHF. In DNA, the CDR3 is TGTGCCAGCAGCCCACGGACCGGGACAGGGGGCTCTAATTCACCCCTCCACTTT.

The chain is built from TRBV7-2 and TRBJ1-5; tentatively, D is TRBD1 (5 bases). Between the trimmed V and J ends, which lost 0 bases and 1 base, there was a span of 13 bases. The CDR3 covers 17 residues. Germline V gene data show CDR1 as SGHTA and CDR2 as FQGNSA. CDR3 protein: CASSLASRGPSNQPQHF. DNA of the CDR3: TGTGCCAGCAGCTTAGCGTCCCGGGGCCCCAGCAATCAGCCCCAGCATTTT.

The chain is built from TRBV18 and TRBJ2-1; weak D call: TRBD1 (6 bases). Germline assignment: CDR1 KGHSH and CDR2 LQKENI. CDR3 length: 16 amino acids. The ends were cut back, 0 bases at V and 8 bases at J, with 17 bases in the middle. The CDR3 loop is CASSPPQGSKWDEQFF. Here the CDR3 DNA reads TGTGCCAGCTCACCACCTCAGGGGAGTAAGTGGGATGAGCAGTTCTTC.

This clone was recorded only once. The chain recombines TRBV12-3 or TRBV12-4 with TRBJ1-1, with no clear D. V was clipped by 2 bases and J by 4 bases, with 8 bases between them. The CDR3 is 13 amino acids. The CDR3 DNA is TGTGCCAGCAGTTTATGGGAGGGCACTGAAGCTTTCTTT. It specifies CASSLWEGTEAFF.

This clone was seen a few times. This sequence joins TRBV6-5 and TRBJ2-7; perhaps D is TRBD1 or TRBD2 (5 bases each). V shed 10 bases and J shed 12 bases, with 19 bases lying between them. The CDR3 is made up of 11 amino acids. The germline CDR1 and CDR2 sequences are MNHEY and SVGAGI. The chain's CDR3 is CAKSSRDPWYF. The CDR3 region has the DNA TGTGCCAAATCTTCCCGGGACCCCTGGTACTTC.

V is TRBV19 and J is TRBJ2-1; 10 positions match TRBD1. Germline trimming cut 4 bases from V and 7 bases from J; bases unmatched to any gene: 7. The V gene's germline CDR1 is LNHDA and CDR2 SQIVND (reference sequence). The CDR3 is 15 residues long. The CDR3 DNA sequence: TGTGCCAGTAGTACACAGCGGGACAGGGGAAATGAGCAGTTCTTC. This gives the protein CASSTQRDRGNEQFF.

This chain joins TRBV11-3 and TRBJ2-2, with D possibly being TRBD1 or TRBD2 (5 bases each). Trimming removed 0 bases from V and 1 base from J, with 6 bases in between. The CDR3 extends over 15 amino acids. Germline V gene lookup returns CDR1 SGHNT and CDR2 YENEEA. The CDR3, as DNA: TGTGCCAGCAGCTTAGAGGGGGAGAACACCGGGGAGCTGTTTTTT. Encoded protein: CASSLEGENTGELFF.

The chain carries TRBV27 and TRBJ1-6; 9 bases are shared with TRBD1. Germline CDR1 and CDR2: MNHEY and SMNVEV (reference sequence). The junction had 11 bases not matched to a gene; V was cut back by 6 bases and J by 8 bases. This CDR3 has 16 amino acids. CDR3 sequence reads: CASRSPGTGLHSPLHF. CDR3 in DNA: TGTGCCAGCAGGTCCCCCGGGACAGGGCTTCATTCACCCCTCCACTTT.

The CDR3 region is CASSFGPRTEAFF. In DNA form, the CDR3 reads TGTGCCAGCAGCTTCGGACCGAGGACTGAAGCTTTCTTT. This chain links TRBV5-8 with TRBJ1-1; D is undetermined. Trimming stripped 2 bases from V and 5 bases from J, with 10 bases between. CDR3 length equals 13 residues. CDR1 is SGHTS, CDR2 YDEGEE, per germline.

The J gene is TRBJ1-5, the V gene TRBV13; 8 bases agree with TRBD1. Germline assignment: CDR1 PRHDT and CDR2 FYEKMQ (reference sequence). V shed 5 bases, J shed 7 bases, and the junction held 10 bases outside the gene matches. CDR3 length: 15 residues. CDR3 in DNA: TGTGCCAGCAGCCAAGGACAGGGTGGTGCCCAGCCCCAGCATTTT. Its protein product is CASSQGQGGAQPQHF.

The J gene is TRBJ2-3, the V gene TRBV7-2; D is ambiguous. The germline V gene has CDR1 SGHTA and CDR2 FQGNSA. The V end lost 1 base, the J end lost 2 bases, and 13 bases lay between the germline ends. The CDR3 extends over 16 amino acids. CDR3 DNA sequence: TGTGCCAGCAGCTTAGGCCTCACTCTGTTCACAGATACGCAGTATTTT. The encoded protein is CASSLGLTLFTDTQYF.

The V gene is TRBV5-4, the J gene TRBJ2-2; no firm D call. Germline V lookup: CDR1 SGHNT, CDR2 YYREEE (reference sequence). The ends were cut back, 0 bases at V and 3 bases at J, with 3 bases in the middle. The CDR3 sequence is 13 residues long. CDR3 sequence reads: CASSLVDTGELFF. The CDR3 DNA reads TGTGCCAGCAGCTTGGTTGACACCGGGGAGCTGTTTTTT. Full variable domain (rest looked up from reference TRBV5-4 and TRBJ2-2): ETGVTQSPTHLIKTRGQQVTLRCSSQSGHNTVSWYQQALGQGPQFIFQYYREEENGRGNFPPRFSGLQFPNYSSELNVNALELDDSALYLCASSLVDTGELFFGEGSRLTVL.

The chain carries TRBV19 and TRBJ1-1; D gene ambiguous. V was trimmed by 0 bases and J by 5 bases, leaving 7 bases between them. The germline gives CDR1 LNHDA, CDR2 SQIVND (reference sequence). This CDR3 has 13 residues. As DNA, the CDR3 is TGTGCCAGTAGTATAGACAAAGGGACTGAAGCTTTCTTT. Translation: CASSIDKGTEAFF. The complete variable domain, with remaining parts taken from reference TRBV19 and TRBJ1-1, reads DGGITQSPKYLFRKEGQNVTLSCEQNLNHDAMYWYRQDPGQGLRLIYYSQIVNDFQKGDIAEGYSVSREKKESFPLTVTSAQKNPTAFYLCASSIDKGTEAFFGQGTRLTVV.

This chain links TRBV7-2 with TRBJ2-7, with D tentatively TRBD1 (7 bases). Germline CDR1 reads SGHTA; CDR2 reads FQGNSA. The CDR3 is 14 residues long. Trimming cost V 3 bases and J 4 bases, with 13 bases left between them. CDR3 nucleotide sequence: TGTGCCAGCAGCTTTGGAGGGGGCGGTTACGAGCAGTACTTC. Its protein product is CASSFGGGGYEQYF.

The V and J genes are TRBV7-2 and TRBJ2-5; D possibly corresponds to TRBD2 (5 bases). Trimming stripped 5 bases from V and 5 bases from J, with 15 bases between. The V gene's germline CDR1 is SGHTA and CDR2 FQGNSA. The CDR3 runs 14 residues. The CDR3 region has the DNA TGTGCCAGCAGCCTTACTAGAGTTACGGAGACCCAGTACTTC. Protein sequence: CASSLTRVTETQYF.

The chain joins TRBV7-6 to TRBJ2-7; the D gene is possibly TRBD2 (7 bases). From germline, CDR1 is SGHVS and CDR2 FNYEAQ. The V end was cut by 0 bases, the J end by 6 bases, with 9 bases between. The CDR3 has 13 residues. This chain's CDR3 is CASSLAGGREQYF. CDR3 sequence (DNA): TGTGCCAGCAGCTTAGCGGGGGGGCGCGAGCAGTACTTC.

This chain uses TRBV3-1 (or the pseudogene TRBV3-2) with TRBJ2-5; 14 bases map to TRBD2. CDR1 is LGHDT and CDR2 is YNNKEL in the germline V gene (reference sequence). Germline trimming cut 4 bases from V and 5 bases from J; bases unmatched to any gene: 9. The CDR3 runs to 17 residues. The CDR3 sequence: CASSPRTSGGPGETQYF. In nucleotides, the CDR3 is TGTGCCAGCAGCCCCCGGACTAGCGGGGGGCCGGGGGAGACCCAGTACTTC.

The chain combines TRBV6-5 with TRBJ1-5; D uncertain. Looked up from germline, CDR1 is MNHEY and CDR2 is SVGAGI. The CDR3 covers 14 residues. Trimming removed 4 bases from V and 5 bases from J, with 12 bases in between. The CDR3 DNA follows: TGTGCCAGCAGTTTAAAACCCGGGGATCAGCCCCAGCATTTT. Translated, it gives CASSLKPGDQPQHF.

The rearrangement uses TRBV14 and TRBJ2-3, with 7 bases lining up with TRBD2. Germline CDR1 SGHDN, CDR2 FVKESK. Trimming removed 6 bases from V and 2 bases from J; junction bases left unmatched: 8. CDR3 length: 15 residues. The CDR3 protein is CASSLGGLDTDTQYF. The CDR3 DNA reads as TGTGCCAGCAGTTTGGGCGGACTAGACACAGATACGCAGTATTTT.

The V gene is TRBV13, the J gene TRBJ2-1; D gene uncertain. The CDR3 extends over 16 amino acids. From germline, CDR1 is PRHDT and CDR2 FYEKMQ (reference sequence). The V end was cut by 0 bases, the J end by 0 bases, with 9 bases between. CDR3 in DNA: TGTGCCAGCAGCTTAGGGGGCCTAAGCTCCTACAATGAGCAGTTCTTC. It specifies CASSLGGLSSYNEQFF.

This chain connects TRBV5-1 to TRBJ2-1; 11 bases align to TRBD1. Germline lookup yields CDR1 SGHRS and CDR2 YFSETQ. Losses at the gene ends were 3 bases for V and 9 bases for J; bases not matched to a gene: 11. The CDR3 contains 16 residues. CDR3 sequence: CASSSKTGTGGGEQFF. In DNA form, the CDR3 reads TGCGCCAGCAGCTCGAAAACCGGGACAGGGGGTGGTGAGCAGTTCTTC.